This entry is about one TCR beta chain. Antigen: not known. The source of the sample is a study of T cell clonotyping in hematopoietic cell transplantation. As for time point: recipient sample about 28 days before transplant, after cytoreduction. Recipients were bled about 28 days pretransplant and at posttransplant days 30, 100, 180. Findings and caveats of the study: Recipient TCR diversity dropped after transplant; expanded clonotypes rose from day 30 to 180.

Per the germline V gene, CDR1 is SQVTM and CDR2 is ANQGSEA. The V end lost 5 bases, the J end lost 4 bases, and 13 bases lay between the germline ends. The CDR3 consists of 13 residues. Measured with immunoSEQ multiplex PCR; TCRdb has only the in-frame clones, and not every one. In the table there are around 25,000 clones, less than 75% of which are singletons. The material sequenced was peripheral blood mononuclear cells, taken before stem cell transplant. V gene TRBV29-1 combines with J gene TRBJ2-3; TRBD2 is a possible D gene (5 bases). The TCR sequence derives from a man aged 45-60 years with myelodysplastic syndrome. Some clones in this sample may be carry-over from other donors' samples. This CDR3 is CSVLDGSSDTQYF. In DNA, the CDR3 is TGCAGCGTTCTAGATGGGAGCTCAGATACGCAGTATTTT.